The rows below give T cell receptor beta chains drawn from one sample of a study of T cell responses to AZD1222 COVID-19 vaccine. Sequenced by immunoSEQ multiplex PCR; TCRdb stores in-frame clones only, minus some. The table lists over 100,000 clones, over 75% of them singletons. The material was peripheral blood, obtained on day 0 of AZD1222 vaccination. These receptors originate from an adult in good health. Both conserved end residues are part of each CDR3. The D gene is left open where the match is weak. Rows give clone size only sometimes, using once, few, many, or a class for an expanded clone.

cdr3_nt: TGTGCCAGCAGTAATCAGGGAAATACGCAGTATTTT
cdr3_aa: CASSNQGNTQYF
clone_size: -
j_call: TRBJ2-3
v_call: TRBV6-2/TRBV6-3
d_call: -

cdr3_nt: TGTGCCAGCAGAGCCCTCGCGGGGGGGGACACCGGGGAGCTGTTTTTT
cdr3_aa: CASRALAGGDTGELFF
clone_size: -
j_call: TRBJ2-2
v_call: TRBV9
d_call: TRBD2

cdr3_nt: TGTGCCAGCAACCCGGTGGACAGGGACGGCTATGGCTACACCTTC
cdr3_aa: CASNPVDRDGYGYTF
clone_size: -
j_call: TRBJ1-2
v_call: TRBV6-5
d_call: TRBD1

cdr3_nt: TGTGCCAGCAGCTTAGTTCATAGCAATCAGCCCCAGCATTTT
cdr3_aa: CASSLVHSNQPQHF
clone_size: -
j_call: TRBJ1-5
v_call: TRBV7-2
d_call: -

cdr3_nt: TGCAGCGTTGCAGGTACGAACACTGAAGCTTTCTTT
cdr3_aa: CSVAGTNTEAFF
clone_size: -
j_call: TRBJ1-1
v_call: TRBV29-1
d_call: -

cdr3_nt: TGCGCCAGCAGCCAAGATGCAGGGATCTATGGCTACACCTTC
cdr3_aa: CASSQDAGIYGYTF
clone_size: -
j_call: TRBJ1-2
v_call: TRBV4-3
d_call: -

cdr3_nt: TGTGCCACCAGTGATTTAGCGACCGGGGAGCTGTTTTTT
cdr3_aa: CATSDLATGELFF
clone_size: -
j_call: TRBJ2-2
v_call: TRBV24-1
d_call: -

cdr3_nt: TGTGCCAGCAGTTTGGGGGGCCCTCCCTATGGCTACACCTTC
cdr3_aa: CASSLGGPPYGYTF
clone_size: -
j_call: TRBJ1-2
v_call: TRBV28
d_call: -

cdr3_nt: TGTGCCAGCAGTTTTTCTGCCTATGGCTACACCTTC
cdr3_aa: CASSFSAYGYTF
clone_size: -
j_call: TRBJ1-2
v_call: TRBV28
d_call: -

cdr3_nt: TGCGCCAGCAGCCAAAATAGGGGGAAAAACATTCAGTACTTC
cdr3_aa: CASSQNRGKNIQYF
clone_size: -
j_call: TRBJ2-4
v_call: TRBV4-3
d_call: -

cdr3_nt: TGTGCCAGCAGCGTAGAACGTTGGGGAGAGCAGTACTTC
cdr3_aa: CASSVERWGEQYF
clone_size: few
j_call: TRBJ2-7
v_call: TRBV9
d_call: -